This TCR beta chain was recovered during a study of brain T cells in children with intractable seizures. Study-wide findings and caveats: Only CDR3 sequence similarity suggested viral specificity, without known HCMV serostatus. Pre-surgery blood may have been undersampled, hiding some clones.

Details on this clone: What it binds is not known. Other DNA sequences in the same sample also yield this CDR3.

Indicated time point: blood from clinic visit 5 months post-surgery; TSC patient then seizure free. Sequencing was limited to surgery cases with top T cell transcript signatures in brain tissue. Before surgery, patients took at least one anti-epileptic drug. The germline gives CDR1 SGDLS, CDR2 YYNGEE. V was shortened by 0 bases and J by 2 bases, with 8 bases between the two germline ends. CDR3 length: 14 residues. Some clones are missing from TCRdb's copy, which holds only in-frame ones; the method was immunoSEQ multiplex PCR. The data hold about 340,000 clones, with 85% to 95% observed a single time.

This sample comprised peripheral blood, obtained 4 to 5 months after surgery. V is TRBV9 and J is TRBJ1-1; D not resolved. The TCR sequence derives from a boy under two years old with tuberous sclerosis and intractable seizures. The CDR3 loop reads CASSVGAGNTEAFF. The CDR3, as DNA: TGTGCCAGCAGCGTAGGAGCGGGAAACACTGAAGCTTTCTTT.